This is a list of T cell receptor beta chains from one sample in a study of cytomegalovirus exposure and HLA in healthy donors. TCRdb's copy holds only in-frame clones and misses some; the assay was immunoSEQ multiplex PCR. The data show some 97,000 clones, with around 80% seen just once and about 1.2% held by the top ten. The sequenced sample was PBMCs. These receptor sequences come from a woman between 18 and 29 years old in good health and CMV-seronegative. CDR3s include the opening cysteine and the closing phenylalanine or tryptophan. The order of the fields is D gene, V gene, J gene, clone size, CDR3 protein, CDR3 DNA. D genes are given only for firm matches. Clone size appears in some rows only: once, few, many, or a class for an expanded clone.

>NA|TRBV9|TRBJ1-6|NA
CASSGTSGDNSPLHF
TGTGCCAGCAGCGGAACAAGCGGGGATAATTCACCCCTCCACTTT
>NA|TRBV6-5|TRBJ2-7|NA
CASSYSTGGPYEQYF
TGTGCCAGCAGTTACTCGACTGGCGGGCCTTACGAGCAGTACTTC
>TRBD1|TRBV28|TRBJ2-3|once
CASSLTPGQGDTQYF
TGTGCCAGCAGTTTGACACCGGGACAGGGGGATACGCAGTATTTT
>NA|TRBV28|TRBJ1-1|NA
CASSSFPGGGGEAFF
TGTGCCAGCAGCTCCTTCCCGGGGGGCGGCGGTGAAGCTTTCTTT
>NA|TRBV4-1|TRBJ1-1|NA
CASSQLGDKAFF
TGCGCCAGCAGCCAATTAGGGGACAAGGCTTTCTTT
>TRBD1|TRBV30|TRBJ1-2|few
CAWSTNRGQGYTF
TGTGCCTGGAGTACTAACAGGGGGCAAGGCTACACCTTC
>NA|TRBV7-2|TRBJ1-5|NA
CASSSFRWNQPQHF
TGTGCCAGCAGCTCCTTCCGGTGGAATCAGCCCCAGCATTTT
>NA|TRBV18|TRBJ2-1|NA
CASSWVAGTYNEQFF
TGTGCCAGCTCATGGGTGGCGGGGACGTACAATGAGCAGTTCTTC
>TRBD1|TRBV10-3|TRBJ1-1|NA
CAISKTGSGNTEAFF
TGTGCCATCAGTAAGACAGGGTCAGGGAACACTGAAGCTTTCTTT
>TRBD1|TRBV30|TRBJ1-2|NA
CAWGQGSYGYTF
TGTGCCTGGGGACAGGGGTCCTATGGCTACACCTTC
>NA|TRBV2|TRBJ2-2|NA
CASGLLASGELFF
TGTGCCAGCGGGCTCCTGGCGTCCGGGGAGCTGTTTTTT
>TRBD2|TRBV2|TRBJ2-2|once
CASSEVGAGAKDGELFF
TGTGCCAGCAGTGAAGTAGGAGCGGGGGCAAAGGACGGGGAGCTGTTTTTT
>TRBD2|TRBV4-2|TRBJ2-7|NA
CASSQDLPLAGGSYEQYF
TGTGCCAGCAGCCAAGATCTACCGCTAGCGGGCGGTTCCTACGAGCAGTACTTC
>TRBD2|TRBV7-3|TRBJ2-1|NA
CASSPGLAGTNEQFF
TGTGCCAGCAGCCCCGGACTAGCGGGGACAAATGAGCAGTTCTTC
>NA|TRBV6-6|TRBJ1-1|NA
CASSYPTRSGDTEAFF
TGTGCCAGCAGTTACCCCACCCGCAGCGGGGACACTGAAGCTTTCTTT
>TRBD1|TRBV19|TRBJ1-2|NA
CASSRGARQQTRLNYGYTF
TGTGCCAGTAGCAGGGGGGCCCGACAGCAAACACGATTAAACTATGGCTACACCTTC
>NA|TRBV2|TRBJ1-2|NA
CASRDPGGQVNYGYTF
TGTGCCAGCAGGGACCCCGGAGGGCAAGTTAACTATGGCTACACCTTC
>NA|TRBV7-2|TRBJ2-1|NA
CASSSRQLYNEQFF
TGTGCCAGCAGCTCCAGACAGCTATACAATGAGCAGTTCTTC
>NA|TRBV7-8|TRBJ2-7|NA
CASSFTRYEQYF
TGTGCCAGCAGCTTTACCCGGTACGAGCAGTACTTC
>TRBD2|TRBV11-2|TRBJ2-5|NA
CASATHPIAGIKEETQYF
TGTGCCAGCGCAACCCATCCAATAGCGGGGATTAAAGAAGAGACCCAGTACTTC
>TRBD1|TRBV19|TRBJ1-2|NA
CASSGMKRQGAVGYTF
TGTGCCAGTAGTGGTATGAAACGGCAGGGGGCTGTTGGCTACACCTTC
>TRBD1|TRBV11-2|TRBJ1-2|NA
CASTLGTGTNYGYTF
TGTGCCAGCACCCTGGGGACAGGGACTAACTATGGCTACACCTTC
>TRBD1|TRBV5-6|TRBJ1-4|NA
CASSLQDRATNEKLFF
TGTGCCAGCAGCTTGCAGGACAGGGCTACTAATGAAAAACTGTTTTTT
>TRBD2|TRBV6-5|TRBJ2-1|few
CASSYAGTSYNEQFF
TGTGCCAGCAGTTACGCGGGGACTAGCTACAATGAGCAGTTCTTC
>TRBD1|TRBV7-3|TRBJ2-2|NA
CASSLDRGRTGELFF
TGTGCCAGCAGCTTGGACAGGGGACGTACCGGGGAGCTGTTTTTT
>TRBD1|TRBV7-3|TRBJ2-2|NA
CASSLPGTGVPGELFF
TGTGCCAGCAGCTTACCCGGGACAGGGGTTCCCGGGGAGCTGTTTTTT
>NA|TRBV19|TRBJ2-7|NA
CASSIDLSGEQYF
TGTGCCAGTAGTATAGATCTATCCGGCGAGCAGTACTTC
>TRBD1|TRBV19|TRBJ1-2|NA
CASSPGQGANYGYTF
TGTGCCAGTAGTCCAGGACAGGGGGCCAACTATGGCTACACCTTC
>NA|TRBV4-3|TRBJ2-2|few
CASSQVAGTGELFF
TGCGCCAGCAGCCAAGTGGCAGGGACCGGGGAGCTGTTTTTT
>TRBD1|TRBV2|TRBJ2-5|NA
CASARTGQETQYF
TGTGCCAGCGCCCGGACAGGGCAAGAGACCCAGTACTTC
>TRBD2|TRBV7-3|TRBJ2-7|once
CASARTSGGYEQYF
TGTGCCAGCGCCAGGACTAGCGGGGGGTACGAGCAGTACTTC
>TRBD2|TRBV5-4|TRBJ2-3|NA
CASSSLAGGRSDTQYF
TGTGCCAGCAGCTCTTTAGCGGGAGGGAGGTCAGATACGCAGTATTTT
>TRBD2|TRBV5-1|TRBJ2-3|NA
CASSLGRREGTDTQYF
TGCGCCAGCAGCTTAGGACGAAGGGAGGGGACAGATACGCAGTATTTT
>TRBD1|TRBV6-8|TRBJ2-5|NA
CASTSTGTEETQYF
TGTGCCAGCACCTCTACAGGGACAGAAGAGACCCAGTACTTC
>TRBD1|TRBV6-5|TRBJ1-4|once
CASRVDRDEKLFF
TGTGCCAGCAGAGTCGACAGGGATGAAAAACTGTTTTTT
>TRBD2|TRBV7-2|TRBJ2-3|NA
CASSSRPGLVKHTQYF
TGTGCCAGCAGCTCCCGACCAGGACTAGTTAAGCATACGCAGTATTTT
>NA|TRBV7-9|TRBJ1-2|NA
CASSLKGGTPYGYTF
TGTGCCAGCAGCTTAAAGGGGGGGACTCCCTATGGCTACACCTTC
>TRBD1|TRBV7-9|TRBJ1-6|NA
CASSPTDRGNSPLHF
TGTGCCAGCAGCCCGACGGACAGGGGAAATTCACCCCTCCACTTT
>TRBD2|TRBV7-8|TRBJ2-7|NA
CASSLLGISGALYEQYF
TGTGCCAGCAGCTTACTGGGGATTAGCGGGGCCCTCTACGAGCAGTACTTC
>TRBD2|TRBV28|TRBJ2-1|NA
CASCTGGTYNEQFF
TGTGCCAGCTGTACGGGAGGAACCTACAATGAGCAGTTCTTC
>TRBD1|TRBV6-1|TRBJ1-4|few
CASSTLTGESEKLFF
TGTGCCAGCAGTACCCTGACAGGGGAGAGTGAAAAACTGTTTTTT
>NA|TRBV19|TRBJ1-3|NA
CASSMSALSSGNTIYF
TGTGCCAGTAGTATGAGTGCCTTGAGCTCTGGAAACACCATATATTTT
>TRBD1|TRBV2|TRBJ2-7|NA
CASSWDRSSYEQYF
TGTGCCAGCAGTTGGGACAGGAGCTCCTACGAGCAGTACTTC
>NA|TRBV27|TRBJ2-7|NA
CASRNRGGAYEQYF
TGTGCCAGCAGAAACAGGGGGGGCGCCTACGAGCAGTACTTC
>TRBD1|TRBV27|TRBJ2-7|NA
CASSLTTGGSYEQYF
TGTGCCAGCAGTTTAACAACAGGGGGCAGCTACGAGCAGTACTTC
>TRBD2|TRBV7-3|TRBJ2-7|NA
CASSLLAGVSYEQYF
TGTGCCAGCAGCTTACTGGCGGGGGTGTCCTACGAGCAGTACTTC
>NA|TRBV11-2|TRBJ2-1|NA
CASSLVGGGNEQFF
TGTGCCAGCAGCTTAGTAGGGGGGGGGAATGAGCAGTTCTTC
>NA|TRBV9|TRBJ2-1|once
CASSPRPGSNEQFF
TGTGCCAGCAGCCCACGGCCCGGGTCCAATGAGCAGTTCTTC
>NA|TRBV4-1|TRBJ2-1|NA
CASSQEVRYNEQFF
TGCGCCAGCAGCCAAGAAGTGAGGTACAATGAGCAGTTCTTC
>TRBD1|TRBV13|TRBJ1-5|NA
CASGTVNQPQHF
TGTGCCAGCGGGACAGTCAATCAGCCCCAGCATTTT
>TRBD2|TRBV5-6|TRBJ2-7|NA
CASSLGREGEQYF
TGTGCCAGCAGCTTGGGTAGGGAGGGCGAGCAGTACTTC
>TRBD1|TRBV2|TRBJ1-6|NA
CASTRSQGVLSPLHF
TGTGCCAGCACCAGAAGCCAGGGGGTGTTATCACCCCTCCACTTT
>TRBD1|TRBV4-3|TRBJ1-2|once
CASSPRQGGIYGYTF
TGCGCCAGCAGCCCCAGACAGGGGGGAATCTATGGCTACACCTTC
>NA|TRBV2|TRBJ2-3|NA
CASSEYRVGTDTQYF
TGTGCCAGCAGTGAATACAGGGTAGGGACAGATACGCAGTATTTT
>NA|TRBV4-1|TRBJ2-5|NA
CASSPTFGPKETQYF
TGCGCCAGCAGCCCTACGTTTGGGCCCAAAGAGACCCAGTACTTC